Listed below are T cell receptor beta chains from one sample, sequenced in a study of post-analysis software for immune sequencing data. TCRdb re-derived calls from the PCR reads in MiXCR, one entry per CDR3 protein. This sample yields 400,000 to 500,000 distinct CDR3 sequences, of which 30% to 40% are seen a single time; around 8% belongs to the top ten. The sample comprised blood. These receptors were obtained from a girl aged 2-10 years with multiple sclerosis. The CDR3 runs from the conserved cysteine through the conserved F or W. A D gene is named only where the DNA matches it firmly. Clone size, where shown, is once, few, many, or a class for clones that have expanded.

>TRBV20-1|NA|TRBJ2-1|NA
CSASYNPGFLYNEQFF
TGCAGTGCTAGCTACAACCCGGGGTTCCTTTACAATGAGCAGTTCTTC
>TRBV29-1|NA|TRBJ2-3|NA
CSVVTRFTDTQYF
TGCAGCGTTGTGACCAGATTCACAGATACGCAGTATTTT
>TRBV6-6|NA|TRBJ2-1|NA
CASSYVGTPYNEQFF
TGTGCCAGCAGTTATGTCGGGACCCCCTACAATGAGCAGTTCTTC
>TRBV4-3|few|TRBJ2-7|TRBD2
CASSSRTSVPYEQYF
TGCGCCAGCAGCTCTCGGACTAGCGTGCCCTACGAGCAGTACTTC
>TRBV9|few|TRBJ2-7|NA
CASSPRQSSYEQYF
TGTGCCAGCAGCCCCCGACAGAGCTCCTACGAGCAGTACTTC
>TRBV20-1|NA|TRBJ1-5|TRBD1
CSAPGGSNQPQHF
TGCAGTGCCCCAGGGGGAAGCAATCAGCCCCAGCATTTT
>TRBV20-1|few|TRBJ1-2|NA
CSARSARGNDNYGYTF
TGCAGTGCCAGAAGCGCCAGGGGTAACGATAACTATGGCTACACCTTC
>TRBV12-3/TRBV12-4|few|TRBJ2-1|TRBD2
CASNIAGEHNEQFF
TGTGCCAGCAATATAGCGGGAGAGCACAATGAGCAGTTCTTC
>TRBV6-2/TRBV6-3|NA|TRBJ2-5|NA
CASRLRVLQGYETQYF
TGTGCCAGCAGACTCAGGGTCCTTCAGGGGTATGAGACCCAGTACTTC
>TRBV6-2/TRBV6-3|NA|TRBJ2-7|TRBD2
CASSRERGWAYEQYF
TGTGCCAGCAGTAGGGAGCGGGGGTGGGCCTACGAGCAGTACTTC
>TRBV7-2|NA|TRBJ2-3|NA
CASSLVSGGSTDTQYF
TGTGCTAGCAGCTTAGTTTCCGGGGGCAGCACAGATACGCAGTATTTT
>TRBV6-9|NA|TRBJ2-5|TRBD2
CASSYGLAGGGGYNEQYF
TGTGCCAGCAGTTACGGACTAGCGGGGGGTGGGGGCTACAATGAGCAGTACTTC
>TRBV7-2|few|TRBJ2-3|TRBD2
CASSLRASGSTDTQYF
TGTGCCAGCAGCTTACGCGCTAGCGGGAGCACAGATACGCAGTATTTT
>TRBV6-2/TRBV6-3|few|TRBJ2-7|TRBD2
CASSYLELAGGDEQYF
TGTGCCAGCAGTTACCTCGAGCTAGCGGGAGGGGACGAGCAGTACTTC
>TRBV20-1|NA|TRBJ2-1|NA
CSAREGLAGYNEQFF
TGCAGTGCTAGAGAAGGGCTAGCAGGATACAATGAGCAGTTCTTC
>TRBV20-1|NA|TRBJ2-7|TRBD1
CSARNIQGDYEQYF
TGCAGTGCTAGAAATATACAGGGGGACTACGAGCAGTACTTC
>TRBV24-1|NA|TRBJ2-6|NA
CATSKTTDNFSGANVLTF
TGTGCCACCAGTAAGACGACGGACAACTTCTCTGGGGCCAACGTCCTGACTTTC
>TRBV29-1|few|TRBJ2-6|NA
CSVGSIVGANVLTF
TGCAGCGTTGGGTCTATAGTGGGGGCCAACGTCCTGACTTTC
>TRBV20-1|NA|TRBJ2-1|NA
CSAREWGSDEQFF
TGCAGTGCTAGAGAGTGGGGATCGGATGAGCAGTTCTTC
>TRBV10-3|few|TRBJ1-1|NA
CAISFDGNTEAFF
TGTGCCATTTCGTTTGACGGGAACACTGAAGCTTTCTTT
>TRBV5-1|few|TRBJ2-1|TRBD2
CASRQLAGGGDEQFF
TGCGCCAGCAGGCAACTAGCGGGGGGAGGGGATGAGCAGTTCTTC
>TRBV28|NA|TRBJ1-1|NA
CASSPRQYTEAFF
TGTGCCAGCAGTCCCCGACAGTACACTGAAGCTTTCTTT
>TRBV6-5|once|TRBJ2-2|TRBD1
CAGKGQGRTGELFF
TGTGCCGGCAAGGGACAGGGTCGGACCGGGGAGCTGTTTTTT
>TRBV6-2/TRBV6-3|NA|TRBJ2-5|NA
CASSYLPSWGSETQYF
TGTGCCAGCAGTTACTTGCCATCATGGGGCTCAGAGACCCAGTACTTC
>TRBV20-1|many|TRBJ2-7|NA
CSASISPVEQYF
TGCAGTGCTAGTATCAGTCCCGTGGAGCAGTACTTC
>TRBV10-3|NA|TRBJ2-2|NA
CAISESLDSNTGELFF
TGTGCCATCAGTGAGTCCCTTGACAGCAACACCGGGGAGCTGTTTTTT
>TRBV9|NA|TRBJ1-6|NA
CASSVQSSYNSPLHF
TGTGCCAGCAGCGTACAGAGCTCCTATAATTCACCCCTCCACTTT
>TRBV20-1|few|TRBJ2-7|NA
CSARDIGADYEQYF
TGCAGTGCTAGAGATATAGGGGCCGACTACGAGCAGTACTTC